The 21 T cell receptor beta chains below come from one sample, sequenced in a study of T cell clonotyping in hematopoietic cell transplantation. The repertoire was sequenced with immunoSEQ multiplex PCR; TCRdb's copy has only in-frame clones and lacks some. The sample holds about 6,300 clones; roughly three quarters are singletons and the top ten take over 35%. Sequences were derived from peripheral blood mononuclear cells, sampled 180 days after allogeneic stem cell transplant. The origin of the receptors is a male patient in his 70s who had an allogeneic stem cell transplant from an unrelated donor, so T cells may come from the graft donor. Some clones in this sample may be carry-over from other donors' samples.

The rearrangement uses TRBV28 and TRBJ1-4; D perhaps matches TRBD1 (6 bases). The V gene lost 4 bases and the J gene lost 8 bases, with 17 bases spanning the gap. The CDR3 loop spans 15 amino acids. CDR1 and CDR2 (germline): MDHEN, SYDVKM. The CDR3: CASSSPGQSREKLFF. The CDR3 DNA is TGTGCCAGCAGTTCCCCGGGACAAAGCAGAGAAAAACTGTTTTTT. The variable domain in full, with the rest retrieved from reference TRBV28 and TRBJ1-4, is DVKVTQSSRYLVKRTGEKVFLECVQDMDHENMFWYRQDPGLGLRLIYFSYDVKMKEKGDIPEGYSVSREKKERFSLILESASTNQTSMYLCASSSPGQSREKLFFGSGTQLSVL.

This clone was picked up a small number of times. This specimen includes other DNA sequences encoding the same CDR3. J is TRBJ2-7 and V is TRBV5-1; 7 nucleotides line up with TRBD2. V shed 4 bases and J 3 bases; nucleotides not matched to a gene: 10. The CDR3 is 15 amino acids. Per germline, CDR1 SGHRS and CDR2 YFSETQ. Here the CDR3 reads CASSLTSGAYYEQYF. CDR3 DNA: TGCGCCAGCAGCCTAACGAGCGGGGCATACTACGAGCAGTACTTC.

J is TRBJ2-3 and V is TRBV11-2, with 10 bases matching TRBD1. Germline CDR1 SGHAT, CDR2 FQNNGV. The CDR3 runs to 15 residues. Germline trimming cut 5 bases from V and 4 bases from J; bases unmatched to any gene: 6. The DNA for the CDR3 is TGTGCCAGCAGCCCACTCGGGACAGGGGCAGATACGCAGTATTTT. This codes for CASSPLGTGADTQYF.

The chain uses TRBV4-1 and TRBJ1-5; possible D gene TRBD1, 5 bases. The V and J ends lost 0 bases and 2 bases respectively, with 11 bases between them. This CDR3 has 16 amino acids. Germline CDR1 and CDR2: MGHRA and YSYEKL. The CDR3 sequence: CASSQDGGIGNQPQHF. CDR3 in DNA: TGCGCCAGCAGCCAAGATGGGGGGATTGGCAATCAGCCCCAGCATTTT.

The chain recombines TRBV7-8 with TRBJ2-1; a weak D match, TRBD1 (5 bases). In germline, CDR1 is SGHVS, CDR2 FQNEAQ. CDR3 length: 15 residues. Trimming cost V 5 bases and J 6 bases, with 17 bases left between them. CDR3 amino acids: CASSPRGFRGNEQFF. The CDR3 bases are TGTGCCAGCAGCCCAAGGGGCTTTAGAGGCAATGAGCAGTTCTTC.

This chain uses TRBV2 with TRBJ2-1, with D possibly matching TRBD1 (6 bases). The CDR3 length is 13 residues. The V gene's germline CDR1 is SNHLY and CDR2 FYNNEI. With 6 bases removed from V and 6 bases from J, the gap between germline ends came to 12 bases. For the CDR3, the DNA is TGTGCCAGCAGACCTCAACAGGGCAATGAGCAGTTCTTC. Amino acids: CASRPQQGNEQFF.

The rearrangement uses TRBV11-2 and TRBJ1-3; the D is unclear. The CDR3 is 14 amino acids. Germline assignment: CDR1 SGHAT and CDR2 FQNNGV. V was cut by 7 bases and J by 0 bases, with 10 bases left in between. CDR3 DNA: TGTGCCAGCAACAACCGGGGCTCTGGAAACACCATATATTTT. Protein: CASNNRGSGNTIYF.

The genes are TRBV7-6 and TRBJ1-5; unclear D gene. CDR1 and CDR2 (germline): SGHVS, FNYEAQ. The CDR3 covers 16 residues. The V end lost 0 bases, the J end lost 2 bases, and 11 bases lay between the germline ends. For the CDR3, the DNA is TGTGCCAGCAGCTTAGCTTTCGGGATTGGCAATCAGCCCCAGCATTTT. Amino acid sequence: CASSLAFGIGNQPQHF.

The genes are TRBV5-1 and TRBJ2-3; 7 bases map to TRBD1. The CDR3 spans 12 residues. J was trimmed by 11 bases and V by 0 bases; bases with no gene match: 3. Germline values: CDR1 SGHRS, CDR2 YFSETQ. The CDR3 loop is CASSLGQGQQYF. The CDR3 coding sequence is TGCGCCAGCAGCTTGGGACAGGGACAGCAGTATTTT. The full variable domain, its missing parts supplied by reference TRBV5-1 and TRBJ2-3, is KAGVTQTPRYLIKTRGQQVTLSCSPISGHRSVSWYQQTPGQGLQFLFEYFSETQRNKGNFPGRFSGRQFSNSRSEMNVSTLELGDSALYLCASSLGQGQQYFGPGTRLTVL.

This clone was recorded only once. The CDR3 reads CASSLDPANTEAFF. The CDR3 region has the DNA TGCGCCAGCAGCCTGGACCCGGCGAACACTGAAGCTTTCTTT. The chain recombines TRBV5-1 with TRBJ1-1; D ambiguous. Germline CDR1 reads SGHRS; CDR2 reads YFSETQ. CDR3 length: 14 amino acids. The V end was cut by 4 bases, the J end by 1 base, with 11 bases between.

The chain is built from TRBV19 and TRBJ2-7, with 10 nucleotides matching TRBD2. This CDR3 has 15 residues. V lost 3 bases to trimming and J lost 7 bases; unmatched junction nucleotides: 9. Germline V gene data show CDR1 as LNHDA and CDR2 as SQIVND (reference sequence). This chain's CDR3 is CASSMGSGLAQEQYF. CDR3 nucleotides: TGTGCCAGTAGTATGGGGTCGGGACTAGCGCAAGAGCAGTACTTC.

The rearrangement joins TRBV11-2 to TRBJ1-2; D may be TRBD1 (6 bases). Trimming cost V 1 base and J 8 bases, with 20 bases left between them. The germline V gene encodes CDR1 SGHAT and CDR2 FQNNGV. The CDR3 consists of 16 residues. CDR3 protein: CASSLAPQGFLSGYTF. In nucleotides, the CDR3 is TGTGCCAGCAGCTTAGCACCACAGGGTTTTCTCTCGGGCTACACCTTC.

The chain couples TRBV30 to TRBJ1-1; D is unclear. CDR3 size: 16 residues. Germline V lookup: CDR1 GTSNPN, CDR2 SVGIG (reference sequence). Trimming stripped 0 bases from V and 0 bases from J, with 14 bases between. CDR3 loop: CAWSVNFRSMNTEAFF. The CDR3 DNA follows: TGTGCCTGGAGTGTAAATTTTCGGAGCATGAACACTGAAGCTTTCTTT.

The chain combines TRBV7-9 with TRBJ1-1; 8 bases are shared with TRBD1. This CDR3 comprises 14 residues. CDR1 is SEHNR and CDR2 is FQNEAQ in the germline V gene (reference sequence). V shed 4 bases and J 7 bases; nucleotides not matched to a gene: 8. CDR3 amino acids: CASSWAGGSGEAFF. CDR3 nucleotide sequence: TGTGCCAGCAGCTGGGCAGGGGGCAGCGGTGAAGCTTTCTTT.

This rearrangement joins TRBV25-1 to TRBJ2-3; the match to TRBD2 covers 12 bases. The CDR3 has 17 amino acids. With 4 bases clipped from V and 2 bases from J, the junction kept 7 bases outside the gene matches. Germline loops: CDR1 MGHDK, CDR2 SYGVNS. CDR3: CASSGLRTSGNTDTQYF. In DNA, the CDR3 is TGTGCCAGCAGTGGACTTAGGACTAGCGGGAACACAGATACGCAGTATTTT.

The rearrangement joins TRBV5-4 to TRBJ2-3; 7 bases are shared with TRBD1. The junction had 4 bases not matched to a gene; V was cut back by 0 bases and J by 6 bases. Germline-derived CDR1 and CDR2 are SGHNT and YYREEE (reference sequence). This CDR3 contains 14 residues. The CDR3 DNA sequence: TGTGCCAGCAGCTTGGAGACAGGGACGGATACGCAGTATTTT. Its translation: CASSLETGTDTQYF.

The gene calls are TRBV5-1 and TRBJ2-7, with TRBD2 matching over 14 bases. This CDR3 comprises 18 residues. V was pared by 1 base and J by 2 bases, with 8 bases of the junction left unmatched. From germline, CDR1 is SGHRS and CDR2 YFSETQ. Here the CDR3 DNA reads TGCGCCAGCAGCTTGAGGGGACTAGCGGGAGAGGGGACCTACGAGCAGTACTTC. Translated, it gives CASSLRGLAGEGTYEQYF.

The chain combines TRBV19 with TRBJ1-5, with 7 nucleotides matching TRBD1. Germline V lookup: CDR1 LNHDA, CDR2 SQIVND (reference sequence). The CDR3 loop spans 14 amino acids. The V gene end was trimmed by 7 bases and the J gene end by 4 bases; junction bases not matched to a gene: 7. The CDR3 reads CASKQGQFNQPQHF. In nucleotides, the CDR3 is TGTGCCAGTAAACAGGGACAGTTTAATCAGCCCCAGCATTTT.

V is TRBV29-1 and J is TRBJ2-7; D is possibly TRBD1 (5 bases). This CDR3 has 14 residues. CDR1 SQVTM and CDR2 ANQGSEA come from the germline V gene. V was trimmed by 4 bases and J by 3 bases, leaving 16 bases between them. The CDR3 bases are TGCAGCGTTGTTCAAGGGGCGCAAGGCTACGAGCAGTACTTC. It codes for CSVVQGAQGYEQYF.

The chain recombines TRBV6-1 with TRBJ2-1; maybe TRBD1 (6 bases). The V gene's germline CDR1 is MNHNS and CDR2 SASEGT. The germline V and J ends were trimmed by 6 bases and 12 bases, with 12 bases remaining between them. The CDR3 has 11 residues. CDR3 region: CASRIDRLQFF. The CDR3 nucleotides read TGTGCCAGCAGGATAGACAGGCTGCAGTTCTTC.

The chain employs TRBV14 and TRBJ2-5, with D unresolved. Germline V CDR1 and CDR2: SGHDN, FVKESK. This CDR3 region has 11 residues. V dropped 3 bases and J dropped 7 bases, with 6 bases sitting between them. CDR3 DNA: TGTGCCAGCAGCCAGCAGGCGACCCAGTACTTC. This sequence encodes CASSQQATQYF.